Sequencing of this TCR beta chain was carried out in a study of chronic HIV infection and antiretroviral therapy. CDR3 size: 13 residues. The trim removed 10 bases at V and 2 bases at J, leaving 7 bases unmatched. Germline CDR1 reads MNHEY; CDR2 reads SMNVEV (reference sequence). This clonotype was observed a handful of times. TCRdb reprocessed the 5' RACE reads with MiXCR, giving one entry per CDR3 protein. The data contain roughly 39,000 distinct CDR3 sequences, 8.2% of them singletons. Sequencing input: peripheral blood. V is TRBV27 and J is TRBJ2-7; the match to TRBD1 covers 8 bases. This sequence originates from an adult who had HIV and had not received antiretroviral therapy, or was an uninfected healthy control (not recorded which). The CDR3 here is CATRTGSAYEQYF. The CDR3, as DNA: TGTGCCACCAGGACAGGGTCGGCCTACGAGCAGTACTTC.